These 2 T cell receptor beta chains were sequenced from one sample in a study of early T cells in non-severe SARS-CoV-2 infection. TCRdb fed the 5' RACE reads into MiXCR, producing one record per CDR3 protein. The sample contains 40,000 to 60,000 distinct CDR3 sequences, approximately 7.6% of which appear only once. Material: whole blood. The receptors stem from an adult who was a healthcare worker with PCR-confirmed SARS-CoV-2 infection or an uninfected control (not recorded which).

This rearrangement joins TRBV27 to TRBJ2-1, with 12 bases fitting TRBD1. J was trimmed by 7 bases and V by 3 bases; bases with no gene match: 1. Germline CDR1 reads MNHEY; CDR2 reads SMNVEV (reference sequence). This CDR3 has 14 residues. CDR3 loop: CASSLGQGANEQFF. The CDR3 DNA reads as TGTGCCAGCAGTTTGGGACAGGGGGCAAATGAGCAGTTCTTC.

There are many counts of this clonotype. The J gene is TRBJ1-2, the V gene TRBV27, with a possible D match to TRBD1 (5 bases). CDR1 and CDR2 (germline): MNHEY, SMNVEV (reference sequence). This CDR3 region has 11 residues. Trimming removed 8 bases from V and 5 bases from J, with 9 bases in between. The CDR3 nucleotides are TGTGCCAGCGGGGGGTTGTATGGCTACACCTTC. It yields the protein CASGGLYGYTF.